These 11 T cell receptor beta chains originate from one sample sequenced in a study of identical twins. A single record per CDR3 protein comes from TCRdb applying MiXCR to the 5' RACE reads. The sample comprises some 500,000 distinct CDR3 sequences, less than 25% of which are singletons, and about 0.99% rests with the top ten. The same sample was also used in a study of T cells expressing NK-cell markers.

Input material: CD4+ T cells sorted from blood. These receptors were obtained from a woman aged 18-29 years in good health.

The chain links TRBV6-1 to TRBJ2-3; D is tentatively TRBD1 or TRBD2 (6 bases each). The CDR3 is made up of 15 amino acids. V was pared by 6 bases and J by 3 bases, with 16 bases between. Germline V CDR1 and CDR2: MNHNS, SASEGT. CDR3 loop: CASRPGAGATDTQYF. CDR3 nucleotides: TGTGCCAGCAGGCCGGGGGCGGGCGCAACAGATACGCAGTATTTT.

The CDR3 DNA reads TGTGCCAGCAGCTTGGACAGGGAGTTTTACACTGAAGCTTTCTTT. Translated: CASSLDREFYTEAFF. The chain employs TRBV5-6 and TRBJ1-1, with D perhaps matching TRBD1 (6 bases). The germline V and J ends were trimmed by 0 bases and 3 bases, with 12 bases remaining between them. The CDR3 contains 15 residues. Germline CDR1 and CDR2: SGHDT and YYEEEE.

Only a few counts were recorded for this clonotype. The rearrangement uses TRBV5-1 and TRBJ2-3, with D possibly matching TRBD1 (5 bases). Per germline, CDR1 SGHRS and CDR2 YFSETQ. V was shortened by 3 bases and J by 0 bases, with 8 bases between the two germline ends. The CDR3 consists of 14 residues. The CDR3 spells CASSYDRSTDTQYF. For the CDR3, the DNA is TGCGCCAGCAGCTATGACAGAAGCACAGATACGCAGTATTTT.

This clonotype was counted at least ten times. The chain carries TRBV3-1 and TRBJ2-1; D gene ambiguous. CDR3 size: 13 residues. Deletions cut 4 bases from V and 7 bases from J, with 11 bases between. Germline assignment: CDR1 LGHDT and CDR2 YNNKEL (reference sequence). The DNA for the CDR3 is TGTGCCAGCAGCCCCACTCCTTTAAATGAGCAGTTCTTC. Its translation: CASSPTPLNEQFF.

The V call is TRBV7-9, the J call TRBJ2-7, with D unclear. V lost 0 bases to trimming and J lost 9 bases, with 15 bases between them. This CDR3 region has 14 residues. Germline lookup yields CDR1 SEHNR and CDR2 FQNEAQ (reference sequence). The CDR3: CASSLAEGRGVQYF. Here the CDR3 DNA reads TGTGCCAGCAGCTTAGCTGAAGGGCGCGGTGTGCAGTACTTC.

The V call is TRBV5-1, the J call TRBJ2-1; maybe TRBD2 (6 bases). The CDR3 is 16 residues long. The V gene's germline CDR1 is SGHRS and CDR2 YFSETQ. Trimming left V 1 base short and J 7 bases short, with 18 bases between. CDR3 bases: TGCGCCAGCAGCTTGAAGTCACGTCCGGGGGTTAATGAGCAGTTCTTC. Its protein is CASSLKSRPGVNEQFF. Together with reference TRBV5-1 and TRBJ2-1, the CDR3 gives the full variable domain: KAGVTQTPRYLIKTRGQQVTLSCSPISGHRSVSWYQQTPGQGLQFLFEYFSETQRNKGNFPGRFSGRQFSNSRSEMNVSTLELGDSALYLCASSLKSRPGVNEQFFGPGTRLTVL.

This clonotype was counted many times. The chain employs TRBV12-3 or TRBV12-4 and TRBJ2-1, with D perhaps TRBD1 (5 bases). V lost 3 bases and J lost 0, with 6 bases in between. The CDR3 runs 14 residues. Here the CDR3 reads CASSFQGSYNEQFF. DNA for the CDR3: TGTGCCAGCAGTTTTCAGGGCTCCTACAATGAGCAGTTCTTC.

This clonotype was picked up a small number of times. This sequence joins TRBV2 and TRBJ1-1, with no clear D. The CDR3 length is 12 residues. V was trimmed by 8 bases and J by 0 bases, leaving 7 bases between them. Germline lookup yields CDR1 SNHLY and CDR2 FYNNEI. This chain's CDR3 is CASVVLNTEAFF. The CDR3 DNA is TGTGCCAGCGTGGTCTTGAACACTGAAGCTTTCTTT.

This clonotype was seen a handful of times. The chain joins TRBV12-3 or TRBV12-4 to TRBJ2-7; 7 bases agree with TRBD1. The CDR3 sequence is 15 residues long. V shed 4 bases, J shed 0 bases, and the junction held 6 bases outside the gene matches. CDR3 nucleotides: TGTGCCAGCAGTTATACCGGGACAGCCTCCTACGAGCAGTACTTC. Protein: CASSYTGTASYEQYF.

The rearrangement uses TRBV20-1 and TRBJ2-5; maybe TRBD2 (5 bases). The CDR3 is 15 residues long. The V gene lost 0 bases and the J gene lost 2 bases, with 13 bases spanning the gap. Germline V gene lookup returns CDR1 DFQATT and CDR2 SNEGSKA (reference sequence). This chain's CDR3 is CSARDRRSGQETQYF. The CDR3 bases are TGCAGTGCTAGAGATCGAAGGAGCGGACAAGAGACCCAGTACTTC.

This clonotype occurred a few times. The chain is built from TRBV6-1 and TRBJ2-7, with a weak D call TRBD2 (6 bases). Trimming took off 5 bases at V and 3 bases at J, with 14 bases between the two ends. Germline values: CDR1 MNHNS, CDR2 SASEGT. CDR3 size: 14 residues. In DNA form, the CDR3 reads TGTGCCAGCAGTCCGACTAGGGTAATCTACGAGCAGTACTTC. Translating it yields CASSPTRVIYEQYF.